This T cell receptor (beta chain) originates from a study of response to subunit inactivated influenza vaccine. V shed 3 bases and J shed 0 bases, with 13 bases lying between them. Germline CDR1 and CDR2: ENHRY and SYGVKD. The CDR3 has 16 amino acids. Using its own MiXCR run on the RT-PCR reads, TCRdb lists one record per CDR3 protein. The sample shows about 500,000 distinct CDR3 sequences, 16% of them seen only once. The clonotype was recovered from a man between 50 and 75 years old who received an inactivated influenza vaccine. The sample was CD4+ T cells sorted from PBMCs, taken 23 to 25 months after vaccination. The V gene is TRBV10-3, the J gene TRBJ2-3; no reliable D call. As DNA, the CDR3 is TGTGCCATCAGTGAAGCCCAGACTTATAGCACAGATACGCAGTATTTT. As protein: CAISEAQTYSTDTQYF.